This T cell receptor beta chain originates from a study of blood T cell repertoires in COVID-19. The J segment lost 0 bases and the V segment lost 0 bases, leaving 8 bases of the junction unmatched. Germline CDR1 SGDLS, CDR2 YYNGEE. The CDR3 loop spans 18 amino acids. Using immunoSEQ multiplex PCR, the repertoire was profiled, and TCRdb retains in-frame clones only, with some absent. The sample lists approximately 200,000 clones, about 90% occurring once. This receptor was obtained from a young man with active or convalescent COVID-19. The sample was peripheral blood. The gene calls are TRBV9 and TRBJ2-1, with TRBD2 identical over 8 bases. CDR3 DNA sequence: TGTGCCAGCAGCGTAGTCGCGGGAGGCCCTAGCTCCTACAATGAGCAGTTCTTC. This translates into CASSVVAGGPSSYNEQFF.